These T cell receptor beta chains were read from a single sample in a study of control samples from healthy donors and cancer patients. Repertoires were generated with immunoSEQ multiplex PCR, while TCRdb's copy carries only in-frame clones and drops some. Among 350,000 to 450,000 clones listed, about nine tenths were seen once. Sample: PBMCs. The receptors shown here come from a man aged 35 to 55 with head and neck cancer. Each CDR3 is given with its conserved first and last residue. A D gene is named only where the DNA matches it firmly.

j_call: TRBJ1-5; d_call: .; v_call: TRBV19; cdr3_aa: CASSTGARQPQHF
j_call: TRBJ2-3; d_call: .; v_call: TRBV9; cdr3_aa: CASSVGGTHTDTQYF
j_call: TRBJ1-2; d_call: TRBD1; v_call: TRBV30; cdr3_aa: CAWSVEGQGHGYTF
j_call: TRBJ2-7; d_call: .; v_call: TRBV9; cdr3_aa: CASSAGLSSYEQYF
j_call: TRBJ2-7; d_call: .; v_call: TRBV30; cdr3_aa: CAWRVTGSGYEQYF
j_call: TRBJ2-7; d_call: .; v_call: TRBV10-2; cdr3_aa: CASSPRVGEQYF
j_call: TRBJ1-1; d_call: .; v_call: TRBV7-2; cdr3_aa: CASPPNLQNTEAFF
j_call: TRBJ2-7; d_call: TRBD1; v_call: TRBV29-1; cdr3_aa: CSVEVGGDEQYF
j_call: TRBJ1-1; d_call: TRBD1; v_call: TRBV28; cdr3_aa: CASSLAPGTGNTEAFF
j_call: TRBJ2-1; d_call: .; v_call: TRBV9; cdr3_aa: CASSPTGFHNEQFF
j_call: TRBJ2-5; d_call: TRBD1; v_call: TRBV19; cdr3_aa: CASSTQGRGIRQETQYF
j_call: TRBJ2-1; d_call: TRBD2; v_call: TRBV3-1/TRBV3-2; cdr3_aa: CASSQDLAGTSYNEQFF
j_call: TRBJ2-1; d_call: .; v_call: TRBV2; cdr3_aa: CASSEGTSLFTTYNEQFF
j_call: TRBJ1-5; d_call: TRBD1; v_call: TRBV12-5; cdr3_aa: CASARTGDNQPQHF